Reported below is one TCR beta chain. Documented treatment: oral pan-JAK inhibitor, 5-10 mg twice daily. V lost 3 bases and J 5 bases, leaving 15 bases between the germline ends. Germline CDR1 reads SGHRS; CDR2 reads YFSETQ. The CDR3 totals 14 residues. These data come from a study of CD8+ T cells in alopecia areata. Study details: Treated patients were dosed with oral tofacitinib, taking 5 to 10 mg twice daily.

cDNA prepared by RNA extraction and subsequent reverse transcription served as the template for sequencing. Clones were sequenced by immunoSEQ multiplex PCR, and TCRdb holds only the in-frame ones, with some missing. In the table there are more than 150,000 clones, about 60% of which are singletons. This material consisted of CD4+ T cells sorted from blood, taken at week 4, from a patient treated with tofacitinib. The rearrangement joins TRBV5-1 to TRBJ2-7; D is tentatively TRBD1 or TRBD2 (5 bases each). The clonotype was recovered from a human donor with alopecia areata. The CDR3 DNA reads as TGCGCCAGCAGCTCCACGCTGGGGGTAGACGAGCAGTACTTC. This gives the protein CASSSTLGVDEQYF.